This T cell receptor beta chain was recorded in a study of OX40 agonist ivuxolimab in advanced cancers. For context, the study as a whole: The costimulatory receptor OX40 (CD134) was targeted by ivuxolimab, a fully human IgG2 agonistic monoclonal antibody. The paper describes the monotherapy dose-escalation part (N = 52 patients) of the phase I trial of ivuxolimab. Prior anti-PD-1, anti-PD-L1 or anti-CTLA-4 therapy was permitted, and about two fifths of dose-escalation patients had received checkpoint inhibitors. In the dose-escalation cohort, around four fifths of patients were male, and the mean age was around 60 years, with a range of roughly 20 to 80. Of the approximately 53 patients in dose escalation, some 20 had hepatocellular carcinoma, about 15 had melanoma, 9 had renal cell carcinoma and 9 had head and neck cancer. Partial responses were achieved by three dose-escalation patients, of whom one had hepatocellular carcinoma and two had cutaneous melanoma. The purpose of peripheral TCRbeta sequencing was to test whether ivuxolimab changed TCR sequence diversity and led to clonal T-cell expansion. Intravenous ivuxolimab was administered to patients every 2 weeks at six dose levels: 0.01, 0.1, 0.3, 1.5, 3 and 10 mg/kg.

For sequencing of the TCRbeta CDR3 region, genomic DNA was extracted from the sorted cells. The immunoSEQ Assay was used to sequence the TCRbeta CDR3 regions. TCRdb took this table from immuneACCESS and kept in-frame rearrangements with V and J called. Such tables lack part of the clones; where checked against another copy, unresolved V genes explain under half of the gap, and the rest is unexplained. The sample table contains 90,000 to 120,000 clones; only one count was recorded for approximately 89% of them. Roughly 1.3% of the sample goes to the ten largest clones. In the case of this clone: The antigen it binds to is not known. Base-call qualities are not available, and no considerably larger clone is one nucleotide away.

Patients with autoimmune disease history or receiving systemic immunosuppression were excluded from the trial. Peripheral blood for TCR sequencing was collected from all dose cohorts at baseline, on cycle 4 day 1, and on cycle 7 day 1. The samples were drawn from a first-in-human, open-label, multicenter phase I dose-escalation trial of ivuxolimab. Adults with locally advanced or metastatic head and neck squamous cell, hepatocellular, melanoma or renal cell carcinoma were enrolled in the trial. CD4+ and CD8+ T cells were sorted separately from peripheral blood before TCR sequencing. Study-wide findings and limitations: Low levels of normalized T-cell clonal expansion were also shown by some nonresponding patients. At doses from 0.1 to 3.0 mg/kg, clonal expansion was seen in both CD4+ and CD8+ blood T cells between baseline and week 6. The antigen specificity of the clonally expanded peripheral T cells was not determined. In the 0.1-3.0 mg/kg groups, partial responders had among the lowest normalized peripheral clonal expansion, particularly in CD8+ T cells. After ivuxolimab, more expanded clones were found on average in CD8+ T cells than in CD4+ T cells.

Germline trimming: 2 bases from V, 4 bases from J; junction bases outside gene matches: 4. CDR1 GTSNPN and CDR2 SVGIG are derived from the germline V gene (reference sequence). Including the terminal cysteine and phenylalanine, the CDR3 comprises 13 residues. Just CDR3 DNA is preserved here, 39 bases in frame from base 1. The chain is assembled from TRBV30 and TRBJ1-2; TRBD1 agrees with 7 junctional bases. Here the sequenced sample was CD4+ or CD8+ T cells sorted from blood, taken in a trial of the OX40 agonist ivuxolimab. The source is an adult with an advanced solid tumor such as melanoma, head and neck, liver or kidney cancer. The CDR3 sequence is CAWSKTGIYGYTF. Here is the DNA: TGTGCCTGGAGTAAGACAGGGATCTATGGCTACACCTTC.